One and the same sample provided the 28 T cell receptor beta chains below, sequenced in a study of cytomegalovirus exposure and HLA in healthy donors. 13 Jbeta primers and 60 Vbeta primers were used for the PCR. Assay used: immunoSEQ multiplex PCR; TCRdb lists only in-frame clones, some missing. This sample has fewer than 150,000 clones, with around 81% found just once. Sequences were obtained from PBMCs. Source of these receptors: a male donor in good health and CMV-seronegative.

The genes are TRBV19 and TRBJ1-2, with a weak D call TRBD1 (5 bases). Germline V gives CDR1 LNHDA, CDR2 SQIVND (reference sequence). The CDR3 sequence is 16 residues long. Trimming shortened V by 5 bases and J by 1 base, and 17 bases separated the two germline ends. DNA for the CDR3: TGTGCCAGTAGTGGGGACTCCACCCGGATTAACTATGGCTACACCTTC. Its protein is CASSGDSTRINYGYTF.

The V call is TRBV7-2, the J call TRBJ2-7, with D uncertain. Germline CDR1 SGHTA, CDR2 FQGNSA. The CDR3 length is 11 residues. V lost 4 bases to trimming and J lost 3 bases, with 4 bases between them. DNA for the CDR3: TGTGCCAGCAGCTCCGTCTACGAGCAGTACTTC. Its protein product is CASSSVYEQYF.

V is TRBV11-2 and J is TRBJ2-7; D not resolved. CDR3 size: 13 residues. V lost 1 base to trimming and J lost 3 bases, with 7 bases between them. Germline assignment: CDR1 SGHAT and CDR2 FQNNGV. The CDR3 region is CASSLGGDYEQYF. CDR3 sequence (DNA): TGTGCCAGCAGCTTAGGTGGAGACTACGAGCAGTACTTC. Full variable domain (remainder filled in from reference TRBV11-2 and TRBJ2-7): EAGVAQSPRYKIIEKRQSVAFWCNPISGHATLYWYQQILGQGPKLLIQFQNNGVVDDSQLPKDRFSAERLKGVDSTLKIQPAKLEDSAVYLCASSLGGDYEQYFGPGTRLTVT.

This sequence joins TRBV5-1 and TRBJ2-5, with 10 nucleotides matching TRBD2. The trim removed 4 bases at V and 7 bases at J, leaving 19 bases unmatched. Germline V gene data show CDR1 as SGHRS and CDR2 as YFSETQ. CDR3 length: 18 residues. The CDR3 sequence is CASSPPSSELAGYGTQYF. In DNA form, the CDR3 reads TGCGCCAGCAGCCCCCCTTCGAGCGAACTAGCGGGATATGGGACCCAGTACTTC.

V gene TRBV6-1 combines with J gene TRBJ2-7, with a possible D match to TRBD1 (6 bases). Trimming removed 7 bases from V and 6 bases from J, with 10 bases in between. Germline V gene sequence: CDR1 MNHNS, CDR2 SASEGT. This CDR3 is built from 11 residues. CDR3 DNA sequence: TGTGCCAGCAAGGACAGATTCGAGCAGTACTTC. It is translated as CASKDRFEQYF.

This rearrangement joins TRBV30 to TRBJ1-5; D unclear. V lost 3 bases and J 0 bases, leaving 12 bases between the germline ends. The CDR3 runs to 15 residues. The germline CDR1 and CDR2 sequences are GTSNPN and SVGIG (reference sequence). The CDR3 region has the DNA TGTGCCTGGAGGCCTCGGGGATATAGCAATCAGCCCCAGCATTTT. Its protein is CAWRPRGYSNQPQHF.

J is TRBJ1-5 and V is TRBV2, with a possible D match to TRBD1 (5 bases). This CDR3 is built from 14 residues. V was pared by 1 base and J by 5 bases, with 9 bases between. The germline V gene encodes CDR1 SNHLY and CDR2 FYNNEI. This CDR3 reads CASSEGGTDQPQHF. Written as DNA, the CDR3 is TGTGCCAGCAGTGAAGGGGGCACGGATCAGCCCCAGCATTTT.

In this sample, this clone turned up once. The V and J genes are TRBV5-1 and TRBJ1-2, with 8 bases matching TRBD1. Trimming removed 4 bases from V and 2 bases from J; junction bases left unmatched: 7. Germline CDR1 SGHRS, CDR2 YFSETQ. The CDR3 consists of 15 residues. The CDR3 coding sequence is TGCGCCAGCAGCGTAGGACAGGGTGGAAACTATGGCTACACCTTC. Its protein product is CASSVGQGGNYGYTF. Filled out from reference TRBV5-1 and TRBJ1-2, the complete variable domain reads KAGVTQTPRYLIKTRGQQVTLSCSPISGHRSVSWYQQTPGQGLQFLFEYFSETQRNKGNFPGRFSGRQFSNSRSEMNVSTLELGDSALYLCASSVGQGGNYGYTFGSGTRLTVV.

The rearrangement uses TRBV2 and TRBJ2-6; TRBD1 aligns across 7 bases. The CDR3 totals 18 residues. CDR1 SNHLY and CDR2 FYNNEI come from the germline V gene. With V trimmed by 3 bases and J by 0 bases, 8 bases remained unmatched. The CDR3 sequence is CASSDRDSPRSGANVLTF. The CDR3 DNA reads TGTGCCAGCAGTGATAGGGACAGCCCTCGCTCTGGGGCCAACGTCCTGACTTTC.

J is TRBJ2-5 and V is TRBV5-6; D perhaps matches TRBD2 (6 bases). Germline assignment: CDR1 SGHDT and CDR2 YYEEEE. The CDR3 contains 18 residues. The V end lost 0 bases, the J end lost 5 bases, and 23 bases lay between the germline ends. CDR3 in DNA: TGTGCCAGCAGCTTGGACGGGGTATTGGGGGGACCTCTTGAGACCCAGTACTTC. Translating gives CASSLDGVLGGPLETQYF.

This sequence joins TRBV7-9 and TRBJ2-1, with D maybe TRBD1 (5 bases). V was shortened by 4 bases and J by 0 bases, with 10 bases between the two germline ends. Germline V gives CDR1 SEHNR, CDR2 FQNEAQ (reference sequence). There are 15 residues in the CDR3. CDR3 protein: CASSSSDSSYNEQFF. The DNA of the CDR3 is TGTGCCAGCAGCTCATCAGACAGCTCCTACAATGAGCAGTTCTTC.

This clone appeared a few times. The DNA for the CDR3 is TGTGCCAGCAGCTACGCGGGGCCAAAAAAGGGCACCTTC. Encoded protein: CASSYAGPKKGTF. This chain uses TRBV7-9 with TRBJ1-2; perhaps TRBD1 as D (5 bases). This CDR3 has 13 residues. Germline CDR1 SEHNR, CDR2 FQNEAQ (reference sequence). With 4 bases removed from V and 13 bases from J, the gap between germline ends came to 19 bases.

The CDR3 DNA reads TGTGCCAGCAGAGTCCAGGGGGCCGGGGAGACCCAGTACTTC. Protein product: CASRVQGAGETQYF. The V call is TRBV27, the J call TRBJ2-5; TRBD1 matches at 8 bases. This CDR3 is 14 amino acids long. Germline trimming cut 6 bases from V and 5 bases from J; bases unmatched to any gene: 8. In germline, CDR1 is MNHEY, CDR2 SMNVEV (reference sequence).

The chain employs TRBV6-5 and TRBJ1-3; 8 nucleotides match TRBD1. The V and J ends lost 2 bases and 3 bases, in that order; junction bases with no gene match: 6. CDR3 length: 16 residues. Per the germline V gene, CDR1 is MNHEY and CDR2 is SVGAGI. The CDR3 sequence: CASSYGAGGGGNTIYF. The DNA for the CDR3 is TGTGCCAGCAGTTACGGGGCAGGGGGCGGTGGAAACACCATATATTTT.

The chain recombines TRBV7-2 with TRBJ2-5; maybe TRBD2 (5 bases). This CDR3 is built from 13 residues. V was pared by 5 bases and J by 5 bases, with 12 bases between. Germline values: CDR1 SGHTA, CDR2 FQGNSA. In nucleotides, the CDR3 is TGTGCCAGCAGCGTAGGAGGACTCGAGACCCAGTACTTC. This encodes CASSVGGLETQYF. Full variable domain (missing parts from reference TRBV7-2 and TRBJ2-5): GAGVSQSPSNKVTEKGKDVELRCDPISGHTALYWYRQSLGQGLEFLIYFQGNSAPDKSGLPSDRFSAERTGGSVSTLTIQRTQQEDSAVYLCASSVGGLETQYFGPGTRLLVL.

This clone was counted once. The genes are TRBV5-8 and TRBJ1-1; D perhaps matches TRBD1 (5 bases). The V and J ends lost 1 base and 3 bases respectively, with 13 bases between them. CDR3 length: 15 amino acids. The germline gives CDR1 SGHTS, CDR2 YDEGEE. CDR3 region: CASSLRTRADTEAFF. The CDR3 DNA reads TGTGCCAGCAGCTTGAGGACCAGGGCCGACACTGAAGCTTTCTTT.

CDR3 sequence: CASRLNPMNTEAFF. The CDR3 region has the DNA TGTGCCAGCAGGCTAAACCCCATGAACACTGAAGCTTTCTTT. The chain is built from TRBV6-5 and TRBJ1-1, with no clear D. The CDR3 is 14 residues long. Trimming took 6 bases from V and 0 from J, leaving 11 bases between them. Germline CDR1 MNHEY, CDR2 SVGAGI.

The V and J genes are TRBV9 and TRBJ1-1; D unclear. V gave up 1 base and J gave up 4 bases, with 11 bases separating them. CDR3 length equals 14 residues. CDR1 and CDR2 (germline): SGDLS, YYNGEE. CDR3 sequence: CASSVSRLSTEAFF. Here the CDR3 DNA reads TGTGCCAGCAGCGTAAGCAGGTTGAGCACTGAAGCTTTCTTT.

This clone was seen just once. This chain uses TRBV6-1 with TRBJ1-1; TRBD1 is a possible D gene (6 bases). Trimming pared 5 bases from V and 10 bases from J, leaving 11 bases between. CDR3 size: 11 residues. Germline values: CDR1 MNHNS, CDR2 SASEGT. The CDR3 DNA is TGTGCCAGCAGTAAACAGGGATCAGCTTTCTTT. Amino acid sequence: CASSKQGSAFF.

J is TRBJ1-2 and V is TRBV5-1, with 8 bases identical to TRBD1. V trimming: 1 base; J trimming: 6 bases; junction bases outside the gene matches: 2. The CDR3 loop spans 13 amino acids. The V gene's germline CDR1 is SGHRS and CDR2 YFSETQ. The CDR3, as DNA: TGCGCCAGCAGCTTGTCAGGGGGCGATGGCTACACCTTC. It yields the protein CASSLSGGDGYTF.

This clone was picked up a small number of times. CDR3 DNA sequence: TGTGCCAGCAGTGTCACAGGGGGCTCTGGCTACACCTTC. Amino acid sequence: CASSVTGGSGYTF. The gene calls are TRBV6-1 and TRBJ1-2; 9 bases fit TRBD1. The CDR3 sequence is 13 residues long. J was trimmed by 7 bases and V by 4 bases; bases with no gene match: 4. Germline lookup yields CDR1 MNHNS and CDR2 SASEGT.

This sequence joins TRBV5-1 and TRBJ1-2, with TRBD1 matching over 8 bases. In germline, CDR1 is SGHRS, CDR2 YFSETQ. V was pared by 4 bases and J by 3 bases, with 5 bases of the junction left unmatched. The CDR3 covers 14 residues. The CDR3 DNA sequence: TGCGCCAGCAGCAGCGACAGGGGTGACTATGGCTACACCTTC. Its translation is CASSSDRGDYGYTF. The variable domain in full, with the rest retrieved from reference TRBV5-1 and TRBJ1-2, is KAGVTQTPRYLIKTRGQQVTLSCSPISGHRSVSWYQQTPGQGLQFLFEYFSETQRNKGNFPGRFSGRQFSNSRSEMNVSTLELGDSALYLCASSSDRGDYGYTFGSGTRLTVV.

The chain couples TRBV6-5 to TRBJ1-2; possibly TRBD1 for D (6 bases). V lost 6 bases, J lost 8 bases, and 16 bases lay in between. This CDR3 comprises 13 residues. Germline V gives CDR1 MNHEY, CDR2 SVGAGI. CDR3 bases: TGTGCCAGCAGCGAAGGGTGGGGGCAGGGCTACACCTTC. Residues: CASSEGWGQGYTF.

This rearrangement joins TRBV4-1 to TRBJ2-7; 8 bases line up with TRBD2. Germline V lookup: CDR1 MGHRA, CDR2 YSYEKL. With V trimmed by 0 bases and J by 5 bases, 6 bases remained unmatched. The CDR3 length is 15 residues. The CDR3 is CASSQDVSGRNEQYF. The CDR3 coding sequence is TGCGCCAGCAGCCAAGATGTCAGCGGGAGAAACGAGCAGTACTTC.

The CDR3 DNA follows: TGTGCCAGCAGCCAAGCCCGGGGTAAGAACACCGGGGAGCTGTTTTTT. It specifies CASSQARGKNTGELFF. This chain joins TRBV4-2 and TRBJ2-2, with D maybe TRBD2 (5 bases). This CDR3 has 16 residues. Between the trimmed V and J ends, which lost 1 base and 1 base, there was a span of 10 bases. From germline, CDR1 is LGHNA and CDR2 YNFKEQ.

The rearrangement links TRBV6-1 to TRBJ2-5, with 8 bases lining up with TRBD2. This CDR3 is built from 17 residues. The V and J ends lost 0 bases and 4 bases, in that order; junction bases with no gene match: 10. The V gene's germline CDR1 is MNHNS and CDR2 SASEGT. The CDR3 reads CASSEAFGRGGGETQYF. CDR3 bases: TGTGCCAGCAGTGAAGCTTTCGGACGGGGGGGCGGAGAGACCCAGTACTTC.

The genes are TRBV20-1 and TRBJ2-3; no firm D call. V lost 5 bases, J lost 7 bases, and 10 bases lay in between. CDR1 is DFQATT, CDR2 SNEGSKA, per germline (reference sequence). This CDR3 spans 11 amino acids. CDR3 DNA: TGCAGTGCTCAAATCGAGAATACGCAGTATTTT. Protein: CSAQIENTQYF.

This chain connects TRBV12-5 to TRBJ2-1; TRBD2 matches 11 bases. The germline V gene encodes CDR1 LGHNT and CDR2 FRNRAP. V gave up 3 bases and J gave up 5 bases; unmatched junction bases: 3. CDR3 length equals 15 residues. In DNA, the CDR3 is TGTGCTAGTGGTTTACTAGCGGGAGCTCACAATGAGCAGTTCTTC. Protein sequence: CASGLLAGAHNEQFF.